This is a list of T cell receptor beta chains from one sample in a study of control samples from healthy donors and cancer patients. Sequencing used immunoSEQ multiplex PCR; TCRdb keeps in-frame clones, though not all of them. The data contain about 52,000 clones, 95% of them seen just once; the ten biggest clones take up 2% to 2.5%. Sequenced: blood. All receptors come from a man aged 25-45 years in good health. Each CDR3 is given with its conserved first and last residue. Fields, in order: clone size, V gene, D gene, J gene, CDR3 DNA, CDR3 protein. The D gene is left open where the match is weak. A clone size is listed for some rows: how often the clone was seen (once, few, many), or a class if it is expanded.

NA	TRBV6-2/TRBV6-3	NA	TRBJ2-1	TGTGCCAGCAGTTACTTGGCTCTGAGCTCCTACAATGAGCAGTTCTTC	CASSYLALSSYNEQFF
NA	TRBV10-3	TRBD1	TRBJ1-2	TGTGCCATCAACCCGACAGGGGACTCTGGCTACACCTTC	CAINPTGDSGYTF
NA	TRBV6-4	TRBD1	TRBJ1-5	TGTGCCAGCAGCCCAAAGGGACAGGGGGTGAATCCGAATCAGCCCCAGCATTTT	CASSPKGQGVNPNQPQHF
NA	TRBV15	TRBD1	TRBJ2-7	TGTGCCACCGGGGACAGCCCCTACGAGCAGTACTTC	CATGDSPYEQYF
NA	TRBV28	TRBD1	TRBJ2-2	TGTGCCAGCACCTCGGACAGGGGAAAGACCGGGGAGCTGTTTTTT	CASTSDRGKTGELFF
NA	TRBV5-6	TRBD2	TRBJ2-1	TGTGCCAGCAGCTTCCGGACTAGCGGGGACAATGAGCAGTTCTTC	CASSFRTSGDNEQFF
NA	TRBV15	NA	TRBJ2-5	TGTGCCACCAGCAGAGATTCTGCCCTGGAGACCCAGTACTTC	CATSRDSALETQYF
NA	TRBV23-1	TRBD1	TRBJ1-5	TGCGCCAGCAGTCAGTTACCCGGGACAGGGGGAAACAATAGCAATCAGCCCCAGCATTTT	CASSQLPGTGGNNSNQPQHF
NA	TRBV3-1/TRBV3-2	TRBD2	TRBJ2-5	TGTGCCAGCAGCCACACCATGACTAGCGGGAGAGGGGAGACCCAGTACTTC	CASSHTMTSGRGETQYF
NA	TRBV18	NA	TRBJ2-7	TGTGCCAGCTCACCGGACTTCTACGAGCAGTACTTC	CASSPDFYEQYF
NA	TRBV9	NA	TRBJ2-3	TGTGCCAGCAGCGTAGAGTCGGGAACCCCGAACGGAGATACGCAGTATTTT	CASSVESGTPNGDTQYF
NA	TRBV19	TRBD1	TRBJ2-1	TGTGCCAGTAGAACGGGACAGGGGGCGAATGAGCAGTTCTTC	CASRTGQGANEQFF
NA	TRBV5-1	NA	TRBJ1-1	TGCGCCAGCAGTCGAATAAGGAACACTGAAGCTTTCTTT	CASSRIRNTEAFF
NA	TRBV6-2/TRBV6-3	NA	TRBJ2-7	TGTGCCAGCAGTACGGTCTACGAGCAGTACTTC	CASSTVYEQYF
NA	TRBV30	NA	TRBJ1-5	TGTGCCTGGAGTGCTGACAAGGCGAAGGAGCCCCAGCATTTT	CAWSADKAKEPQHF
NA	TRBV6-4	TRBD2	TRBJ2-4	TGTGCCAGCAGTGAACTAGCGGGAGGGGGGGGGAACATTCAGTACTTC	CASSELAGGGGNIQYF
NA	TRBV9	TRBD2	TRBJ2-3	TGTGCCAGCAGCTTCGCCCTGACGGGAGGGACAGATACGCAGTATTTT	CASSFALTGGTDTQYF
NA	TRBV7-8	TRBD2	TRBJ2-4	TGTGCCAGCAGCTTATTGCGCGGGAGGGCCCCCCACATTCAGTACTTC	CASSLLRGRAPHIQYF
NA	TRBV29-1	NA	TRBJ2-5	TGCAGCGTTGAAGATCATAGGGGGGAAAAAGAGACCCAGTACTTC	CSVEDHRGEKETQYF
NA	TRBV6-2/TRBV6-3	NA	TRBJ2-7	TGTGCCAGCGGCCCGCTGGGGCAGTACTTC	CASGPLGQYF
NA	TRBV19	TRBD1	TRBJ2-5	TGTGCCAGTAGTATTCGGACAGGCCACCACCAAGAGACCCAGTACTTC	CASSIRTGHHQETQYF
once	TRBV10-2	NA	TRBJ2-1	TGCGCCAGCAGTCGATCCTTCTACAATGAGCAGTTCTTC	CASSRSFYNEQFF
NA	TRBV7-3	TRBD1	TRBJ2-1	TGTGCCAGCAGCAAAGACAGGGGTGAAAATGAGCAGTTCTTC	CASSKDRGENEQFF
NA	TRBV2	NA	TRBJ1-6	TGTGCCAGCAGTGTGAGGGGGGCAGTCTCTGGCGATTCACCCCTCCACTTT	CASSVRGAVSGDSPLHF
once	TRBV5-1	NA	TRBJ2-3	TGCGCCAGCAGCTTAGGAGCAGGGGATACGCAGTATTTT	CASSLGAGDTQYF
NA	TRBV15	TRBD2	TRBJ2-7	TGTGCCACCAGCGGGACTAGCAACGAGCAGTACTTC	CATSGTSNEQYF
NA	TRBV7-3	NA	TRBJ2-3	TGTGCCAGCAGCGTTGGGTTGGATACGCAGTATTTT	CASSVGLDTQYF
once	TRBV3-1/TRBV3-2	NA	TRBJ1-5	TGTGCCAGCAGCCAAGACAGGGTGGTTCAGCCCCAGCATTTT	CASSQDRVVQPQHF
once	TRBV13	TRBD1	TRBJ2-2	TGTGCCAGCAGCTTCTGGACAGGGACCGGGGAGCTGTTTTTT	CASSFWTGTGELFF
NA	TRBV6-1	NA	TRBJ1-2	TGTGCCAGCAGTGAAGGTTCGGAGGGTTTGGGGAACTATGGCTACACCTTC	CASSEGSEGLGNYGYTF
NA	TRBV28	NA	TRBJ1-1	TGTGCCAGCAGTTTATATCCTGAAGCTTTCTTT	CASSLYPEAFF
NA	TRBV27	NA	TRBJ2-5	TGTGCCAGCACGTCCTTCTCCGGGACAAAGGAGACCCAGTACTTC	CASTSFSGTKETQYF
NA	TRBV5-1	TRBD2	TRBJ2-1	TGCGCCAGCAGCGGAAAGGGACTAGATATCCTTGATGAGCAGTTCTTC	CASSGKGLDILDEQFF
NA	TRBV5-4	TRBD1	TRBJ1-2	TGTGCCAGCAGCAGAACCGGACAGGGCAACTATGGCTACACCTTC	CASSRTGQGNYGYTF
NA	TRBV15	TRBD1	TRBJ2-5	TGTGCCGCCGCCCGAGGGGGCACAGAGACCCAGTACTTC	CAAARGGTETQYF
NA	TRBV5-1	NA	TRBJ1-1	TGCGCCAGCAGCTTGGGTGGCAATACGAACACTGAAGCTTTCTTT	CASSLGGNTNTEAFF
NA	TRBV30	NA	TRBJ1-2	TGTGCCTGGACAGCTAACTATGGCTACACCTTC	CAWTANYGYTF
NA	TRBV24-1	NA	TRBJ2-5	TGTGCCACCAGTGATTCTCAGGGGTCCCAAGAGACCCAGTACTTC	CATSDSQGSQETQYF
once	TRBV29-1	NA	TRBJ2-3	TGCAGCGTTGAATGGGAGTACGGCCTCTATTCTAGCACAGATACGCAGTATTTT	CSVEWEYGLYSSTDTQYF
NA	TRBV27	TRBD2	TRBJ2-2	TGTGCCAGCAGACCACTAGCGGGAGACACCGGGGAGCTGTTTTTT	CASRPLAGDTGELFF
once	TRBV28	TRBD2	TRBJ2-7	TGTGCCAGCACCCGAGCGGGAGGGACCTACGAGCAGTACTTC	CASTRAGGTYEQYF
NA	TRBV28	NA	TRBJ1-4	TGTGCCAGCAGTTTCCCCTCCCGGGACGGGGGGGAAAAACTGTTTTTT	CASSFPSRDGGEKLFF
NA	TRBV13	NA	TRBJ1-1	TGTGCCAGCAGCCCAGCCGGGAGAGTGACTGAAGCTTTCTTT	CASSPAGRVTEAFF
NA	TRBV10-3	TRBD2	TRBJ2-1	TGTGCCATCAGTACTAGCGGGAGCTCCTACAATGAGCAGTTCTTC	CAISTSGSSYNEQFF
NA	TRBV3-1/TRBV3-2	NA	TRBJ1-4	TGTGCCAGCAGCGCAACAACTAATGAAAAACTGTTTTTT	CASSATTNEKLFF
NA	TRBV28	NA	TRBJ2-7	TGTGCCAGCAGTTTATTAGGACCAGCTTACGAGCAGTACTTC	CASSLLGPAYEQYF
NA	TRBV5-1	NA	TRBJ1-6	TGCGCCAGCAGCTCGGGGGGCCGCGCCACCAATTCACCCCTCCACTTT	CASSSGGRATNSPLHF
NA	TRBV5-4	TRBD1	TRBJ1-3	TGTGCCAGCAGCCCCAGGGGGGCTGGAAACACCATATATTTT	CASSPRGAGNTIYF
NA	TRBV7-2	NA	TRBJ2-4	TGTGCCAGCAGCTTCTCCGCCTTAACCAAAAACATTCAGTACTTC	CASSFSALTKNIQYF
NA	TRBV25-1	TRBD2	TRBJ2-1	TGTGCCAGCAGTGAATTTAGCGGGAGGGAAAATGAGCAGTTCTTC	CASSEFSGRENEQFF
NA	TRBV28	NA	TRBJ1-1	TGTGCCAGCAGTTTACTTACCCTTGGGGCTTTCTTT	CASSLLTLGAFF
NA	TRBV6-1	NA	TRBJ1-2	TGTGCCAGCAGTGAAAAGACTGAAGTCTATGGCTACACCTTC	CASSEKTEVYGYTF
NA	TRBV18	NA	TRBJ1-1	TGTGCCAGCTCACCTCGACAGGTACATGAAGCTTTCTTT	CASSPRQVHEAFF